Listed below are T cell receptor beta chains from one sample, sequenced in a study of liver allograft versus peripheral blood T cells. TCRdb itself ran the reads through MiXCR, one entry per CDR3 protein. The table includes about 10,000 distinct CDR3 sequences, about a fifth detected once. Receptors were obtained from a human patient who had a liver transplant. Some of the T cells may derive from the graft donor. Each CDR3 is given without its conserved first and last residue.

j_gene,v_gene,CDR3aa
TRBJ1-1,TRBV6-1,ASIIGQGSTNTEAF
TRBJ2-5,TRBV12-3/TRBV12-4,ASSLRSQETQY
TRBJ1-6,TRBV6-5,ASSQNRGTGISPLH
TRBJ2-7,TRBV5-4,ASSSAKDSPYEQY
TRBJ2-5,TRBV20-1,SARIPGQQETQY
TRBJ2-6,TRBV19,ASSPGLTSGANVLT
TRBJ1-1,TRBV5-6,ASSQRDRVNTEAF
TRBJ2-1,TRBV12-5,ASGLGGDIEQF
TRBJ1-4,TRBV9,ASSVGAGTGDEKLF
TRBJ2-3,TRBV15,ATSRDRDKDTDTQY
TRBJ1-5,TRBV27,ASKTGGKPQH
TRBJ1-1,TRBV7-9,ASSSGGQGSTEAF
TRBJ1-5,TRBV6-1,ASSAEGNQPQH
TRBJ2-7,TRBV10-3,AISEGGYEQY
TRBJ2-7,TRBV12-3/TRBV12-4,ASRGRTLLAYEQY
TRBJ1-1,TRBV5-4,ASSLSTDSATEAF
TRBJ1-5,TRBV19,ASSMHVSNQPQH
TRBJ2-7,TRBV9,ASSPSGGPDEQY
TRBJ2-3,TRBV7-9,ASTPRGGTTDTQY
TRBJ2-1,TRBV6-6,ASSYSAVYNEQF
TRBJ1-5,TRBV18,ASSGSLPIGDSHSNQPQH
TRBJ2-7,TRBV9,ASSAPQGQNEQY
TRBJ2-5,TRBV5-6,ASSLGDLETQY
TRBJ2-7,TRBV27,ASSPWGGAFGGPVYEQY
TRBJ2-1,TRBV5-5,ASSPTGTSGSNEQF
TRBJ1-5,TRBV6-2/TRBV6-3,ASRIFGFGPQH
TRBJ1-6,TRBV19,ASTDAGFGMGSPLH
TRBJ1-4,TRBV6-6,ASSSGTPEKLF
TRBJ1-5,TRBV20-1,SARTGARQPQH
TRBJ2-3,TRBV5-4,ASSLGWDTQY
TRBJ1-2,TRBV6-6,ASVSKEWEEYYGYT
TRBJ1-4,TRBV28,ASLSGPATNEKLF
TRBJ2-5,TRBV6-1,APRGDQETQY
TRBJ2-2,TRBV27,ASMDRPNTGELF
TRBJ2-1,TRBV28,ATDLLAVGSYNEQF
TRBJ2-3,TRBV24-1,ATSDFGRSGRGLNTQY
TRBJ1-2,TRBV27,ASSLWGGQIPTNYGYT
TRBJ2-3,TRBV28,ASSLSPYRYIGLSFSTDTQY
TRBJ1-4,TRBV5-1,ASSPGPGQGPEKLF
TRBJ1-1,TRBV19,ASSPIPGQANTEAF
TRBJ2-7,TRBV5-1,ASSSATGGGREQY
TRBJ1-1,TRBV18,ASSPQGSSAEAF
TRBJ2-3,TRBV30,AWSVAGGADTQY
TRBJ1-2,TRBV19,ASSRQSNYGYT
TRBJ2-1,TRBV11-2,ASSLEAESYNEQF
TRBJ1-5,TRBV30,AWSAGPSNQPQH
TRBJ1-4,TRBV6-1,ASSEAQEEFEKLF
TRBJ2-3,TRBV20-1,SARAGTSGRGARSDTQY
TRBJ2-7,TRBV6-5,ASSYSLLSYEQY
TRBJ1-4,TRBV27,ASSYRSREKLF
TRBJ2-3,TRBV30,AWSVHGMGTDTQY
TRBJ1-1,TRBV7-2,ASSYSPGQGIFEAF
TRBJ1-2,TRBV20-1,SAREGLYYGYT
TRBJ1-1,TRBV19,ASSSGTQTEAF